This T cell receptor (beta chain) comes out of a study of CD8+ T cells in alopecia areata (dated by TCRdb to 2017 to 2018). General notes on the study: Treated patients were enrolled in an open-label pilot trial of oral tofacitinib, 5 to 10 mg twice daily, for moderate-to-severe alopecia areata. Amplification of TCRbeta CDR3 regions was done by immunoSEQ multiplex PCR using 35 Vbeta forward primers and 13 Jbeta reverse primers. Tofacitinib-treated patients had biopsies at baseline and at 4 and 24 weeks of treatment, with a later scalp biopsy in several patients. In both human patients and the C3H/HeJ mouse model, the study applied high-throughput TCRbeta sequencing to look at T cell clonal expansion in alopecia areata. In treated patients, disease severity was measured using the SALT score, which gives the percentage of scalp surface area affected. Scalp clonality was compared across normal scalp (n=4), patchy alopecia areata scalp (n=8), and alopecia totalis/universalis scalp (n=8). The RNA source kit depended on sample type: the PAXgene miRNA kit for fixed scalp, the miRNeasy kit for PBMCs, and the RNeasy kit for mouse skin. Tofacitinib was given for 6 to 18 months, followed by 6 months of follow-up off drug to assess delayed response and recurrence. Human TCRbeta sequencing covered scalp tissue and sorted CD4+ and CD8+ peripheral blood T cells from patchy and totalis/universalis alopecia areata patients and healthy controls.

Sample time point, as interpreted from the label and publication: less than five weeks on oral tofacitinib. Per the publication, the treatment or condition label means: oral pan-JAK inhibitor, 5-10 mg twice daily. Lesional scalp punch biopsies and peripheral blood were collected from alopecia areata patients. PBMCs were separated by density centrifugation and stained for CD3, CD4 and CD8, after which CD4+ and CD8+ T cells were sorted on a FACSAria. The method behind the library was the immunoSEQ multiplex PCR assay. For TCR sequencing, RNA was extracted from every sample and reverse transcribed into cDNA to serve as template. First-strand cDNA was synthesized using SuperScript III with a 2:1 mix of oligo-dT and random hexamers. A synthetic immune receptor repertoire was used to gauge amplification bias, and whatever bias remained was removed computationally. The authors' analysis ran thus. Raw reads were preprocessed for error removal, and CDR3 was defined according to IMGT conventions as running from the conserved cysteine to phenylalanine. Clonality was calculated as 1 minus Shannon entropy normalized by log2 of the number of productive unique TCRs. CD4 or CD8 identity of scalp clones was inferred by cross-referencing scalp TCRbeta sequences with sorted blood CD4 and CD8 repertoires. Here the immuneACCESS table is served through TCRdb, limited to in-frame sequences with V and J called. Missing clones are a known gap in these copies; in checked studies unresolved V genes cover under half, and the rest lacks a known reason. Clone size and V and J calls were adopted from that table, with D and trimming inferred from the DNA. The sample profile shows 200,000 to 250,000 clones; more than 45% of them were found once. The ten biggest clones cover 1.6% of the sample.

The study at large found these results: During tofacitinib treatment, many expanded lesional clones remained in scalp and blood, and this persistence may partly explain relapse after treatment is stopped. Compared with mice, TCR sequences shared between patients were less clear, possibly partly because of HLA diversity across the patient population. The treated cohort was small, with a single nonresponder, so links between baseline CD8+ expansion and response need larger studies. Lesional scalp, especially in alopecia totalis/universalis, showed higher clonality and more expanded CD8+ clones than normal scalp, suggesting antigenic drive. Scalp clonality and the number of expanded CD8+ clones among the top 100 scalp clones were significantly decreased by tofacitinib. Unlike mouse skin, where gammadelta T cells dominate, normal human skin contains resident alphabeta T cells that get sequenced too, which complicates analysis of the scalp TCR repertoire.

Inclusive of the bounding cysteine and phenylalanine, the CDR3 is 15 residues long. The only DNA kept is the CDR3, 45 bases in frame from the first base. V and J are trimmed by 4 bases and 4 bases, and the gene matches miss 8 bases of the junction. The germline V gene specifies SGHRS as CDR1 and YFSETQ as CDR2. Comment on this clone: The antigen it binds to is not known. Base qualities are not provided; no much larger clone lies one nucleotide away.

The sequence links TRBV5-1 to TRBJ1-2, with 9 middle bases fitting TRBD1. This TCR derives from a human donor with alopecia areata. The sample here was CD4+ T cells sorted from blood, taken at week 4, from a patient treated with tofacitinib. The CDR3 here reads CASSIRTGETYGYTF. The DNA sequence is given as TGCGCCAGCAGCATAAGGACAGGGGAGACCTATGGCTACACCTTC.